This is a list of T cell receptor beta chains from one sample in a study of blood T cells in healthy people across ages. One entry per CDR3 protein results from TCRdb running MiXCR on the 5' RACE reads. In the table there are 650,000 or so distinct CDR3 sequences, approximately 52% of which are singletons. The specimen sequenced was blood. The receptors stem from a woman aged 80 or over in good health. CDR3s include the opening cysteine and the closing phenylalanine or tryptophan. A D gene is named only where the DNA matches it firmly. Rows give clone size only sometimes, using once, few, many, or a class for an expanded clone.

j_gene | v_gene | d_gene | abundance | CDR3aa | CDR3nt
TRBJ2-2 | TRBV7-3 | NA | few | CASSPEGQSTGELFF | TGTGCCAGCAGCCCCGAAGGACAGTCCACCGGGGAGCTGTTTTTT
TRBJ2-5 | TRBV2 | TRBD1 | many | CASSLSGQGYSEQYF | TGTGCCAGCAGCCTAAGCGGACAGGGGTACAGTGAGCAGTACTTC
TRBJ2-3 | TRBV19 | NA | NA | CASKEQKTITDTQYF | TGTGCCAGCAAGGAACAGAAGACCATCACAGATACGCAGTATTTT
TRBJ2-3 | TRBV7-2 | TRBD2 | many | CASSFIAGEVDTQYF | TGTGCCAGCAGCTTCATAGCGGGGGAAGTAGATACGCAGTATTTT
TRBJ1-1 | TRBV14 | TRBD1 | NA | CASSQFLTGKAFF | TGTGCCAGCAGCCAGTTCTTGACAGGGAAAGCTTTCTTT
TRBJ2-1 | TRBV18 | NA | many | CASSPGLVTGNEQFF | TGTGCCAGCTCACCGGGGTTGGTTACGGGCAATGAGCAGTTCTTC
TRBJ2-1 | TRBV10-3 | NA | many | CAISDNEQYEQFF | TGTGCCATCAGTGACAACGAGCAGTATGAGCAGTTCTTC
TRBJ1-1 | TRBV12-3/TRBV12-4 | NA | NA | CASSFMGRNTEAFF | TGTGCCAGCAGTTTCATGGGTAGGAACACTGAAGCTTTCTTT
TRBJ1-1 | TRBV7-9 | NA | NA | CASTLGEAMNTEAFF | TGTGCCAGCACCCTCGGTGAGGCGATGAACACTGAAGCTTTCTTT
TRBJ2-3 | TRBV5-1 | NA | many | CASRPIGRADTQYF | TGCGCCAGCAGGCCTATCGGGAGAGCAGATACGCAGTATTTT
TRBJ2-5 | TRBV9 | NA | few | CASSVGGRWETQYF | TGTGCCAGCAGCGTAGGAGGGAGATGGGAGACCCAGTACTTC
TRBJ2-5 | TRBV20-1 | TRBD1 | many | CSAKPGQQETQYF | TGCAGTGCAAAACCGGGACAGCAAGAGACCCAGTACTTC
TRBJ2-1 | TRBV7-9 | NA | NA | CASSFTGFNEQFF | TGTGCCAGCAGCTTTACAGGGTTCAATGAGCAGTTCTTC
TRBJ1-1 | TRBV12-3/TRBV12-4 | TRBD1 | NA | CASTETGVDTEAFF | TGTGCCAGCACCGAGACAGGGGTGGACACTGAAGCTTTCTTT
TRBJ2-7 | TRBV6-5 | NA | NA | CATRHSYEQYF | TGTGCCACCAGACACTCCTACGAGCAGTACTTC
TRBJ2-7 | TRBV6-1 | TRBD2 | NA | CASRAGPYGREQYF | TGTGCCAGCCGAGCGGGACCCTATGGAAGGGAGCAGTACTTC
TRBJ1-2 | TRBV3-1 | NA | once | CASSSYTFAYGYTF | TGTGCCAGCAGCTCCTACACCTTTGCCTATGGCTACACCTTC
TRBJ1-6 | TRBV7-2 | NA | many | CASSASFSPLHF | TGTGCCAGCAGCGCTTCCTTTTCACCCCTCCACTTT
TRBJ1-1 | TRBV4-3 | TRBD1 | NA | CASSHSITGGRGEAFF | TGCGCCAGCAGCCACTCAATCACAGGGGGTCGGGGTGAAGCTTTCTTT
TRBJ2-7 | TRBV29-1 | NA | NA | CSAVSVGVYEQYF | TGCAGTGCCGTATCGGTTGGGGTCTACGAGCAGTACTTC
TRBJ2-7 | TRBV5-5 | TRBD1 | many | CASSLSGGPYEQYF | TGTGCCAGCAGCTTGTCAGGGGGCCCCTACGAGCAGTACTTC
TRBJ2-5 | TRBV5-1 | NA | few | CASSLGSEYKEQYF | TGCGCCAGCAGCTTAGGGTCCGAGTACAAGGAGCAGTACTTC
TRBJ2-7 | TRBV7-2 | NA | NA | CASSLVRVWEQYF | TGTGCCAGCAGCTTAGTCAGGGTATGGGAGCAGTACTTC
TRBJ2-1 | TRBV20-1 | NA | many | CSASGSLAYNEQFF | TGCAGTGCTAGCGGGAGCCTGGCCTACAATGAGCAGTTCTTC
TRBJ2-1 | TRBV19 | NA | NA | CASSIGLINEQFF | TGTGCCAGTAGTATTGGCCTAATTAATGAGCAGTTCTTC
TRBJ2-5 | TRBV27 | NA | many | CASSSAGETQYF | TGTGCCAGCAGTTCCGCGGGAGAGACCCAGTACTTC
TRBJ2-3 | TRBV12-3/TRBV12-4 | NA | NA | CASRHRRSVTTDTQYF | TGTGCCAGCAGACACCGTCGGAGCGTAACCACAGATACGCAGTATTTT
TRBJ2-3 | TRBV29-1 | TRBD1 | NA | CSAAVGQSSDTQYF | TGCAGCGCCGCTGTGGGACAGAGTTCAGATACGCAGTATTTT
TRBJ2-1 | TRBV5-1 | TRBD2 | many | CASSLNSGGAPGHNEQFF | TGCGCCAGCAGCTTGAATAGCGGGGGGGCCCCAGGACACAATGAGCAGTTCTTC
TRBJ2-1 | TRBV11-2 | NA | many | CASSVFNEQFF | TGTGCCAGCAGCGTGTTCAATGAGCAGTTCTTC
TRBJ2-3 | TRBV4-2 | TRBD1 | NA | CASSQGLRQGARNTQYF | TGTGCCAGCAGCCAAGGTCTAAGACAGGGGGCGAGGAATACGCAGTATTTT
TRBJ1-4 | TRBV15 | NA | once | CATSRDRATNEKLFF | TGTGCCACCAGCAGAGACAGAGCAACTAATGAAAAACTGTTTTTT
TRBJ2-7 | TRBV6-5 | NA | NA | CASTPPASYEQYF | TGTGCCAGCACTCCCCCGGCGTCCTACGAGCAGTACTTC
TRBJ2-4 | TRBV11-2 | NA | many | CASSLRQNIQYF | TGTGCCAGCAGCTTACGTCAAAACATTCAGTACTTC
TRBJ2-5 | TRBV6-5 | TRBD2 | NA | CASSNGLAGVEETQYF | TGTGCCAGCAGTAACGGACTAGCGGGAGTTGAGGAGACCCAGTACTTC
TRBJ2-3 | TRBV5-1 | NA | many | CASSGPSTDTQYF | TGCGCCAGTTCGGGACCGAGCACAGATACGCAGTATTTT
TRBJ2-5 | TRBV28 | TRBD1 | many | CASSLRTGRSETQYF | TGTGCCAGCAGTTTAAGGACAGGGAGGTCCGAGACCCAGTACTTC
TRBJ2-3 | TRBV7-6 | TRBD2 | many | CASSLGGLAGGQYF | TGTGCCAGCAGCTTAGGGGGACTAGCGGGAGGGCAGTATTTT
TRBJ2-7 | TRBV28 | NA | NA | CASVGTLTYEQYF | TGTGCCAGCGTAGGGACGTTAACCTACGAGCAGTACTTC
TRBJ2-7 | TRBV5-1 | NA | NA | CASSLLGRVYEQYF | TGCGCCAGCAGCTTGCTTGGCAGGGTCTACGAGCAGTACTTC
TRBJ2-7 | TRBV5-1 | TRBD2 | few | CASSPIGEGWTYEQYF | TGCGCCAGCAGCCCAATTGGGGAGGGGTGGACCTACGAGCAGTACTTC
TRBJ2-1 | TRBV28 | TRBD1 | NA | CASSFSQGIPTYNEQFF | TGTGCCAGCAGTTTCTCACAGGGGATACCCACCTACAATGAGCAGTTCTTC
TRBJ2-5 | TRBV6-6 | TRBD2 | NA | CASSQGLAGGPETQYF | TGTGCCAGCAGCCAGGGACTAGCGGGGGGGCCGGAGACCCAGTACTTC